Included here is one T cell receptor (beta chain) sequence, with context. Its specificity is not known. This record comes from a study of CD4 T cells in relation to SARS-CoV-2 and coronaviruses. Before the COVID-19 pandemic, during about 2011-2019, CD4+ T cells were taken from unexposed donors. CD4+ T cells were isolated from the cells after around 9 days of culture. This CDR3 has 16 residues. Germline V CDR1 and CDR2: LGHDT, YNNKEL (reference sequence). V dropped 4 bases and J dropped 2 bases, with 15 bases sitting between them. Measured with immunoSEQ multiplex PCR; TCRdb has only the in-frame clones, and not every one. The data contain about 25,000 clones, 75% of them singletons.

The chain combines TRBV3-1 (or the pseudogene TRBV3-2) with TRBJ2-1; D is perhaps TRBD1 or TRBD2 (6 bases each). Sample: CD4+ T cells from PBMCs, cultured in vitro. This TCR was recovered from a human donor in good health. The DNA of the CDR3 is TGTGCCAGCAGCCGAATAATAGGGGGGCCCTACAATGAGCAGTTCTTC. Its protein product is CASSRIIGGPYNEQFF.